This entry lists 28 T cell receptor beta chains sequenced from one sample in a study of T-cell memory formation after mild COVID-19. TCRdb analysed the 5' RACE reads with MiXCR anew, one entry per CDR3 protein. The table has roughly 110,000 distinct CDR3 sequences, over 13% seen once. The specimen sequenced was PBMCs or a T cell subset sorted from them (not recorded which). The receptors were gathered from a man aged 18 to 30 who had mild COVID-19 (a few samples of this study predate the infection). Cell type and time point are not known.

This clonotype was counted between two and nine times. In DNA form, the CDR3 reads TGTGCCAGCAGTCGTGGCGGGGGCGCAGGGGAGACCCAGTACTTC. Residues: CASSRGGGAGETQYF. The rearrangement uses TRBV12-3 or TRBV12-4 and TRBJ2-5; TRBD2 is a possible D gene (7 bases). The CDR3 totals 15 residues. V lost 5 bases and J 5 bases, leaving 18 bases between the germline ends.

The V gene is TRBV19, the J gene TRBJ2-3; no firm D call. The germline CDR1 and CDR2 sequences are LNHDA and SQIVND (reference sequence). The CDR3 sequence is 13 residues long. Trimming removed 1 base at V and 3 bases at J, with 5 bases between. The CDR3 region is CASSIAGTDTQYF. The CDR3 DNA reads as TGTGCCAGTAGTATAGCCGGGACAGATACGCAGTATTTT.

This clonotype was detected a few times. The V and J genes are TRBV12-3 or TRBV12-4 and TRBJ2-3; no definite D call. V was clipped by 10 bases and J by 9 bases, with 14 bases between them. The CDR3 sequence is 11 residues long. The CDR3 DNA sequence: TGTGCCATATTGCGCGCCGGCACGCAGTATTTT. It yields the protein CAILRAGTQYF.

The gene calls are TRBV6-2 or TRBV6-3 and TRBJ2-5; D unclear. Trimming removed 2 bases from V and 0 bases from J, with 13 bases in between. Germline-derived CDR1 and CDR2 are MNHEY and SVGEGT. The CDR3 totals 16 residues. As DNA, the CDR3 is TGTGCCAGCAGTTACGGTGGGCTATCGTACCAAGAGACCCAGTACTTC. As protein: CASSYGGLSYQETQYF.

V is TRBV6-2 or TRBV6-3 and J is TRBJ2-7; D is unclear. Germline lookup yields CDR1 MNHEY and CDR2 SVGEGT. The CDR3 sequence is 13 residues long. V was trimmed by 4 bases and J by 0 bases, leaving 7 bases between them. The CDR3: CASSWGSSYEQYV. CDR3 sequence (DNA): TGTGCCAGCAGTTGGGGTAGCTCCTACGAGCAGTACGTC.

This clonotype has just a few counts. This CDR3 reads CASSREWGTANYGYTF. The CDR3 DNA sequence: TGCGCCAGCAGCCGAGAGTGGGGGACAGCTAACTATGGCTACACCTTC. The chain joins TRBV4-1 to TRBJ1-2, with 7 nucleotides matching TRBD1. Germline V gene data show CDR1 as MGHRA and CDR2 as YSYEKL. The V and J ends lost 4 bases and 0 bases, in that order; junction bases with no gene match: 8. This CDR3 is built from 16 residues.

Many counts were recorded for this clonotype. The V and J genes are TRBV7-6 and TRBJ1-1; D remains ambiguous. V lost 3 bases, J lost 6 bases, and 14 bases lay in between. Germline CDR1 and CDR2: SGHVS and FNYEAQ. The CDR3 is 14 amino acids. The CDR3 DNA reads TGTGCCAGCAGCTTGAGGACGGGAACGGCTGAAGCTTTCTTT. Translation: CASSLRTGTAEAFF.

This clonotype was seen more than once but under ten times. V gene TRBV20-1 combines with J gene TRBJ2-7, with 8 nucleotides matching TRBD2. The CDR3 runs to 14 residues. V trimming: 3 bases; J trimming: 5 bases; junction bases outside the gene matches: 9. Germline-derived CDR1 and CDR2 are DFQATT and SNEGSKA (reference sequence). This chain's CDR3 is CSASSGRGGNEQYF. The CDR3 DNA is TGCAGTGCTAGTTCCGGACGGGGGGGGAACGAGCAGTACTTC.

V usage is TRBV6-5 and J usage is TRBJ1-2; D remains ambiguous. The CDR3 loop spans 13 amino acids. Germline CDR1 reads MNHEY; CDR2 reads SVGAGI. V dropped 5 bases and J dropped 8 bases, with 15 bases sitting between them. The CDR3, as DNA: TGTGCCAGCAGTATATACCCCGACGGCGGCTACACCTTC. Translated, it gives CASSIYPDGGYTF.

This sequence joins TRBV7-6 and TRBJ2-3, with a weak D call TRBD1 (5 bases). CDR3 length: 14 residues. Germline values: CDR1 SGHVS, CDR2 FNYEAQ. Trimming took 0 bases from V and 2 from J, leaving 6 bases between them. CDR3 in amino acids: CASSLAGVTDTQYF. CDR3 bases: TGTGCCAGCAGCTTAGCAGGGGTCACAGATACGCAGTATTTT.

This clonotype was observed a handful of times. The chain links TRBV6-2 or TRBV6-3 to TRBJ2-7; 7 bases fit TRBD2. The germline V gene has CDR1 MNHEY and CDR2 SVGEGT. V lost 0 bases and J lost 6; bases outside the gene matches: 8. The CDR3 is 15 amino acids. The CDR3 DNA sequence: TGTGCCAGCAGTTACTCGAGAACCACGGGAGGCGAGCAGTACGTC. Protein: CASSYSRTTGGEQYV.

This clonotype occurred many times. The chain links TRBV4-1 to TRBJ2-7, with TRBD2 matching over 14 bases. The CDR3 runs 22 residues. Trimming removed 0 bases from V and 0 bases from J; junction bases left unmatched: 16. Germline V CDR1 and CDR2: MGHRA, YSYEKL. CDR3 protein: CASSQDWSWGLAGESSSYEQYF. In nucleotides, the CDR3 is TGCGCCAGCAGCCAAGATTGGTCTTGGGGACTAGCGGGGGAGTCCTCCTCCTACGAGCAGTACTTC.

This chain joins TRBV7-6 and TRBJ2-6, with D possibly being TRBD1 (6 bases). V was cut by 5 bases and J by 2 bases, with 13 bases left in between. Germline CDR1 reads SGHVS; CDR2 reads FNYEAQ. The CDR3 covers 16 residues. In DNA, the CDR3 is TGTGCCAGCAGCCATCAGGGGCGGGCTGGGGCCAACGTCCTGACTTTC. Its translation is CASSHQGRAGANVLTF.

At least ten counts were recorded for this clonotype. V usage is TRBV7-9 and J usage is TRBJ2-1, with no clear D. Per the germline V gene, CDR1 is SEHNR and CDR2 is FQNEAQ (reference sequence). The CDR3 extends over 12 amino acids. Deletions cut 5 bases from V and 9 bases from J, with 11 bases between. The CDR3 sequence is CASSRFSREQFF. CDR3 DNA: TGTGCCAGCAGCAGATTTAGCCGTGAGCAGTTCTTC.

This clonotype was counted many times. The chain recombines TRBV7-9 with TRBJ2-4; 9 nucleotides line up with TRBD1. The CDR3 is 15 amino acids. The trim removed 1 base at V and 6 bases at J, leaving 4 bases unmatched. Germline V lookup: CDR1 SEHNR, CDR2 FQNEAQ (reference sequence). CDR3 coding DNA: TGTGCCAGCAGCTTAGGGGACAGGGTTTTAAACATTCAGTACTTC. It encodes CASSLGDRVLNIQYF. The full variable domain, with the rest looked up from reference TRBV7-9 and TRBJ2-4, is DTGVSQNPRHKITKRGQNVTFRCDPISEHNRLYWYRQTLGQGPEFLTYFQNEAQLEKSRLLSDRFSAERPKGSFSTLEIQRTEQGDSAMYLCASSLGDRVLNIQYFGAGTRLSVL.

This clonotype was seen a handful of times. V gene TRBV27 combines with J gene TRBJ1-4, with D possibly being TRBD1 (5 bases). V shed 3 bases and J shed 4 bases, with 9 bases lying between them. The germline V gene encodes CDR1 MNHEY and CDR2 SMNVEV (reference sequence). The CDR3 has 14 residues. This CDR3 reads CASSFAGSNEKLFF. CDR3 in DNA: TGTGCCAGCAGTTTCGCAGGGAGTAATGAAAAACTGTTTTTT.

This clonotype was seen ten or more times. The V gene is TRBV7-9, the J gene TRBJ2-3; no firm D call. Germline CDR1 reads SEHNR; CDR2 reads FQNEAQ (reference sequence). This CDR3 spans 15 amino acids. Trimming took off 3 bases at V and 0 bases at J, with 10 bases between the two ends. The CDR3 protein is CASSLAGTSTDTQYF. DNA for the CDR3: TGTGCCAGCAGCTTGGCCGGCACTAGCACAGATACGCAGTATTTT.

There are a few counts of this clonotype. This rearrangement joins TRBV6-4 to TRBJ1-1, with D tentatively TRBD1 (6 bases). Trimming left V 0 bases short and J 4 bases short, with 6 bases between. The CDR3 has 13 residues. Germline assignment: CDR1 MRHNA and CDR2 SNTAGT. CDR3 bases: TGTGCCAGCAGTGACTCCAGGGGCACTGAAGCTTTCTTT. Amino acid sequence: CASSDSRGTEAFF.

This clonotype has ten or more counts. CDR3 in DNA: TGTGCCAGTAGTATCGGATTTTACAATGAGCAGTTCTTC. It specifies CASSIGFYNEQFF. J is TRBJ2-1 and V is TRBV19; unclear D gene. CDR1 is LNHDA and CDR2 is SQIVND in the germline V gene (reference sequence). V was clipped by 3 bases and J by 4 bases, with 7 bases between them. This CDR3 is built from 13 residues.

This clonotype was seen more than once but under ten times. V is TRBV7-9 and J is TRBJ2-2; 12 bases match TRBD1. Germline V gene lookup returns CDR1 SEHNR and CDR2 FQNEAQ (reference sequence). With V trimmed by 5 bases and J by 7 bases, 11 bases remained unmatched. The CDR3 sequence is 17 residues long. CDR3 sequence reads: CASSPGTGGGNVGELFF. DNA of the CDR3: TGTGCCAGCAGCCCTGGGACAGGGGGCGGAAATGTCGGGGAGCTGTTTTTT. Full variable domain (outside the CDR3, taken from reference TRBV7-9 and TRBJ2-2): DTGVSQNPRHKITKRGQNVTFRCDPISEHNRLYWYRQTLGQGPEFLTYFQNEAQLEKSRLLSDRFSAERPKGSFSTLEIQRTEQGDSAMYLCASSPGTGGGNVGELFFGEGSRLTVL.

There are many counts of this clonotype. The rearrangement uses TRBV6-5 and TRBJ2-7; 8 positions agree with TRBD2. The CDR3 is 13 residues long. Losses at the gene ends were 3 bases for V and 6 bases for J; bases not matched to a gene: 4. Germline CDR1 MNHEY, CDR2 SVGAGI. This CDR3 reads CASSYKRGSEQYV. CDR3 sequence (DNA): TGTGCCAGCAGTTATAAGCGGGGGTCCGAGCAGTACGTC.

This clonotype has just a few counts. The chain is built from TRBV13 and TRBJ1-1; possible D gene TRBD1, 6 bases. The CDR3 loop spans 15 amino acids. V lost 0 bases, J lost 4 bases, and 12 bases lay in between. CDR1 PRHDT and CDR2 FYEKMQ come from the germline V gene (reference sequence). The CDR3 is CASSLGSGGGTEAFF. CDR3 in DNA: TGTGCCAGCAGCTTAGGGTCCGGGGGCGGCACTGAAGCTTTCTTT.

This clonotype was seen a handful of times. The chain employs TRBV9 and TRBJ1-1, with D maybe TRBD1 (6 bases). The CDR3 loop spans 14 amino acids. Germline V gene sequence: CDR1 SGDLS, CDR2 YYNGEE. Trimming pared 3 bases from V and 1 base from J, leaving 10 bases between. In DNA, the CDR3 is TGTGCCAGCAGCGGAGCAGGGGCGAACACTGAAGCTTTCTTT. Translated, it gives CASSGAGANTEAFF.

The chain has TRBV20-1 and TRBJ2-1; D remains ambiguous. V was cut by 3 bases and J by 0 bases, with 12 bases left in between. Germline-derived CDR1 and CDR2 are DFQATT and SNEGSKA (reference sequence). The CDR3 has 15 amino acids. Here the CDR3 reads CSARDPFSSYNEQFF. The CDR3 DNA reads as TGCAGTGCTAGGGACCCATTTAGCTCCTACAATGAGCAGTTCTTC.

The chain uses TRBV14 and TRBJ2-5; TRBD1 might be the D (5 bases). V lost 6 bases and J lost 1, with 12 bases in between. This CDR3 is 14 amino acids long. Germline loops: CDR1 SGHDN, CDR2 FVKESK. The CDR3 loop is CASRSRGPQETQYF. Written as DNA, the CDR3 is TGTGCCAGCAGATCTAGGGGTCCCCAAGAGACCCAGTACTTC.

The chain recombines TRBV4-1 with TRBJ2-5, with a possible D match to TRBD1 (7 bases). The CDR3 covers 15 residues. Trimming pared 5 bases from V and 5 bases from J, leaving 18 bases between. Germline CDR1 MGHRA, CDR2 YSYEKL. As DNA, the CDR3 is TGCGCCAGCAGCTACCCAGGGGGAGGTTGGGAGACCCAGTACTTC. This encodes CASSYPGGGWETQYF.

This clonotype was counted only a few times. J is TRBJ1-1 and V is TRBV14, with D perhaps TRBD1 (6 bases). CDR3 length: 15 amino acids. Germline CDR1 reads SGHDN; CDR2 reads FVKESK. Between the trimmed V and J ends, which lost 3 bases and 6 bases, there was a span of 17 bases. The chain's CDR3 is CASSHRKTGSSEAFF. The CDR3 coding sequence is TGTGCCAGCAGCCATCGTAAGACAGGCTCCTCTGAAGCTTTCTTT.

The chain combines TRBV10-3 with TRBJ2-7; D gene unclear. V was shortened by 10 bases and J by 6 bases, with 13 bases between the two germline ends. CDR1 is ENHRY, CDR2 SYGVKD, per germline. The CDR3 loop spans 11 amino acids. CDR3 region: CATTRGGEQYV. The CDR3 coding sequence is TGTGCCACCACGAGAGGCGGCGAGCAGTACGTC.